The 2 T cell receptor beta chains reported below all come from one sample, sequenced in a study of OX40 agonist ivuxolimab in advanced cancers. Method: immunoSEQ multiplex PCR; TCRdb's copy keeps in-frame clones and lacks some. The sample consists of roughly 61,000 clones, 70% to 90% of them appearing once. The input for sequencing was CD4+ or CD8+ T cells sorted from blood, taken in a trial of the OX40 agonist ivuxolimab. All receptors derive from an adult with an advanced solid tumor such as melanoma, head and neck, liver or kidney cancer.

The rearrangement joins TRBV30 to TRBJ1-2; D might be TRBD1 (6 bases). V was trimmed by 0 bases and J by 5 bases, leaving 13 bases between them. Germline V gene sequence: CDR1 GTSNPN, CDR2 SVGIG (reference sequence). The CDR3 is made up of 14 amino acids. CDR3 coding DNA: TGTGCCTGGAGTGTACCGGGGGCTACGTATGGCTACACCTTC. Protein: CAWSVPGATYGYTF.

V gene TRBV2 combines with J gene TRBJ2-5; unclear D gene. CDR3 length: 15 amino acids. V was cut by 4 bases and J by 6 bases, with 18 bases left in between. Germline V gene lookup returns CDR1 SNHLY and CDR2 FYNNEI. In DNA form, the CDR3 reads TGTGCCAGCAGTGGGCCTTCGGGCTGGGAAAAGACCCAGTACTTC. As protein: CASSGPSGWEKTQYF.